The clone carrying this TCR beta chain was counted between two and nine times. Its target is unknown. This sample stems from a study of T-cell reconstitution after alpha-beta-depleted transplantation in children. Study observations and caveats: Alpha-beta T cells present about two months after transplant were reported to originate from several hundred expanded graft clones.

For TCRbeta, the library was prepared with unique molecular identifiers. TCRdb reprocessed the PCR reads via MiXCR and lists one record per CDR3 protein. The sample holds approximately 650,000 distinct CDR3 sequences, around 12% seen once. V gave up 0 bases and J gave up 8 bases; unmatched junction bases: 8. The CDR3 totals 16 residues. The germline gives CDR1 SEHNR, CDR2 FQNEAQ (reference sequence). The source material was PBMCs, sampled before TCRalphabeta/CD19-depleted stem cell transplant. The chain joins TRBV7-9 to TRBJ2-1, with 9 bases lining up with TRBD2. The clonotype originates from a girl aged 2 to 9 with congenital amegakaryocytic thrombocytopenia, due to receive a stem cell transplant. CDR3: CASSLALSGRLDEQFF. The DNA of the CDR3 is TGTGCCAGCAGCTTAGCGCTAAGCGGGAGGCTGGATGAGCAGTTCTTC.